A single sample is the source of the 9 T cell receptor beta chains below, sequenced in a study of OX40 agonist ivuxolimab in advanced cancers. Repertoires were generated with immunoSEQ multiplex PCR, while TCRdb's copy carries only in-frame clones and drops some. The data hold 40,000 to 45,000 clones, with 86% observed a single time. Sample: CD4+ or CD8+ T cells sorted from blood, taken in a trial of the OX40 agonist ivuxolimab. The receptors originated from an adult with an advanced solid tumor such as melanoma, head and neck, liver or kidney cancer.

The V and J genes are TRBV5-5 and TRBJ1-2; no reliable D call. Trimming stripped 1 base from V and 0 bases from J, with 10 bases between. The CDR3 length is 15 residues. Germline V CDR1 and CDR2: SGHKS, YYEKEE (reference sequence). CDR3 residues: CASSLIGQPNYGYTF. The CDR3 DNA follows: TGTGCCAGCAGCTTGATAGGGCAACCTAACTATGGCTACACCTTC.

This chain links TRBV2 with TRBJ2-5, with TRBD2 matching over 9 bases. The CDR3 is made up of 14 amino acids. V shed 6 bases, J shed 5 bases, and the junction held 7 bases outside the gene matches. Germline V lookup: CDR1 SNHLY, CDR2 FYNNEI. Here the CDR3 DNA reads TGTGCCAGCAGACCGGGACTAGCTTCCGAGACCCAGTACTTC. Its protein is CASRPGLASETQYF.

This clone was observed once. The V gene is TRBV4-3, the J gene TRBJ1-6; D remains unclear. Trimming cost V 0 bases and J 6 bases, with 9 bases left between them. Germline values: CDR1 LGHNA, CDR2 YSLEER. This CDR3 has 15 amino acids. The CDR3 coding sequence is TGCGCCAGCAGCCAAGATCCTGGCCGTAATTCACCCCTCCACTTT. Translation: CASSQDPGRNSPLHF.

The chain couples TRBV9 to TRBJ1-3; D remains ambiguous. Germline CDR1 SGDLS, CDR2 YYNGEE. V was clipped by 0 bases and J by 4 bases, with 2 bases between them. The CDR3 has 12 amino acids. In DNA form, the CDR3 reads TGTGCCAGCAGCGTAGCAGGAAACACCATATATTTT. Protein: CASSVAGNTIYF. The full variable domain, completed using reference TRBV9 and TRBJ1-3, is DSGVTQTPKHLITATGQRVTLRCSPRSGDLSVYWYQQSLDQGLQFLIQYYNGEERAKGNILERFSAQQFPDLHSELNLSSLELGDSALYFCASSVAGNTIYFGEGSWLTVV.

The gene calls are TRBV4-2 and TRBJ2-3, with 9 bases identical to TRBD2. Germline CDR1 reads LGHNA; CDR2 reads YNFKEQ. V lost 0 bases, J lost 2 bases, and 6 bases stayed unmatched. The CDR3 sequence is 17 residues long. DNA of the CDR3: TGTGCCAGCAGCCAAGAGGGAGGCGGGGGGGTCACAGATACGCAGTATTTT. This sequence encodes CASSQEGGGGVTDTQYF.

V and J are TRBV7-3 and TRBJ2-7, with 10 bases that match TRBD2. Germline V gene lookup returns CDR1 SGHTA and CDR2 FQGTGA. The CDR3 has 16 residues. After removal of 2 bases from V and 12 bases from J, the junction contained 16 bases not matched to a gene. The DNA for the CDR3 is TGTGCCAGCAGCTTAGGCCCAGGGACTAGCGCGGGCAGTTGGTACTTC. It encodes CASSLGPGTSAGSWYF.

The chain recombines TRBV9 with TRBJ2-3, with a possible D match to TRBD2 (6 bases). V was cut by 3 bases and J by 2 bases, with 13 bases left in between. CDR1 and CDR2 (germline): SGDLS, YYNGEE. CDR3 length: 15 amino acids. CDR3 bases: TGTGCCAGCAGCGCAGGGACTTTCAACACAGATACGCAGTATTTT. Protein sequence: CASSAGTFNTDTQYF.

The chain employs TRBV7-2 and TRBJ2-1; the D gene is possibly TRBD2 (5 bases). The V end lost 5 bases, the J end lost 5 bases, and 13 bases lay between the germline ends. Germline CDR1 and CDR2: SGHTA and FQGNSA. The CDR3 runs to 14 residues. CDR3 protein: CASSPTRAHNEQFF. CDR3 sequence (DNA): TGTGCCAGCAGCCCTACGCGGGCCCACAATGAGCAGTTCTTC. Using reference TRBV7-2 and TRBJ2-1 for the parts outside the CDR3, the full variable domain is GAGVSQSPSNKVTEKGKDVELRCDPISGHTALYWYRQSLGQGLEFLIYFQGNSAPDKSGLPSDRFSAERTGGSVSTLTIQRTQQEDSAVYLCASSPTRAHNEQFFGPGTRLTVL.

The J gene is TRBJ1-2, the V gene TRBV27, with a possible D match to TRBD1 (5 bases). The V end lost 2 bases, the J end lost 0 bases, and 10 bases lay between the germline ends. The CDR3 length is 15 residues. The germline V gene encodes CDR1 MNHEY and CDR2 SMNVEV (reference sequence). The CDR3 is CASSLGGFTNYGYTF. DNA of the CDR3: TGTGCCAGCAGTTTAGGGGGATTCACTAACTATGGCTACACCTTC.